The 20 T cell receptor beta chains reported below all come from one sample, sequenced in a study of shared clonotypes between healthy human individuals. Some clones are missing from TCRdb's copy, which holds only in-frame ones; the method was immunoSEQ multiplex PCR. Of roughly 1,600,000 clones in the sample, 98% are singletons; the top ten hold about 0.4%. The sample taken for sequencing was naive CD4+ T cells sorted from blood. Subset indicated: CD45RA+ positively selected. These receptors were collected from a man younger than 40 in good health.

The chain combines TRBV14 with TRBJ1-2; 7 nucleotides align to TRBD1. This CDR3 spans 13 amino acids. V gave up 5 bases and J gave up 4 bases; unmatched junction bases: 4. The V gene's germline CDR1 is SGHDN and CDR2 FVKESK. CDR3 nucleotides: TGTGCCAGCAGCTGGGACAGCCGCTATGGCTACACCTTC. Translated, it gives CASSWDSRYGYTF.

This clone was found once. CDR3 region: CASGLGFGHNEQFF. The CDR3 DNA is TGTGCTAGTGGTTTGGGATTTGGGCACAATGAGCAGTTCTTC. The V call is TRBV12-5, the J call TRBJ2-1; D not certain. The V gene lost 1 base and the J gene lost 5 bases, with 9 bases spanning the gap. Germline-derived CDR1 and CDR2 are LGHNT and FRNRAP. The CDR3 is 14 amino acids.

The chain joins TRBV7-8 to TRBJ2-1; 9 bases align to TRBD2. In germline, CDR1 is SGHVS, CDR2 FQNEAQ. V lost 3 bases to trimming and J lost 8 bases; unmatched junction nucleotides: 14. The CDR3 length is 17 residues. CDR3 DNA sequence: TGTGCCAGCAGCTTTTACTCTAGCGGCGGGAGGGCCGATGAGCAGTTCTTC. Protein sequence: CASSFYSSGGRADEQFF.

The J gene is TRBJ1-1, the V gene TRBV28, with TRBD1 as a possible D gene (5 bases). V dropped 3 bases and J dropped 11 bases, with 13 bases sitting between them. CDR3 length equals 12 residues. Germline V gene sequence: CDR1 MDHEN, CDR2 SYDVKM. The CDR3 sequence is CASSFSSGRAFF. The DNA of the CDR3 is TGTGCCAGCAGTTTTTCCTCAGGGCGTGCTTTCTTT.

V gene TRBV4-1 combines with J gene TRBJ2-1; 10 bases align to TRBD2. After removal of 2 bases from V and 9 bases from J, the junction contained 4 bases not matched to a gene. This CDR3 contains 14 residues. CDR1 is MGHRA and CDR2 is YSYEKL in the germline V gene. In DNA, the CDR3 is TGCGCCAGCAGCCAATTAGCGGGAGGTGGTGAGCAGTTCTTC. Residues: CASSQLAGGGEQFF.

This clone has only one observation. The chain links TRBV4-1 to TRBJ2-2; 8 bases match TRBD1. V trimming: 1 base; J trimming: 7 bases; junction bases outside the gene matches: 5. CDR3 length equals 15 residues. CDR1 MGHRA and CDR2 YSYEKL come from the germline V gene. CDR3 nucleotides: TGCGCCAGCAGCCAAGCCGGACAGGGCCGCGGGGAGCTGTTTTTT. As protein: CASSQAGQGRGELFF.

J is TRBJ2-1 and V is TRBV11-2; 10 bases align to TRBD2. The CDR3 runs to 15 residues. V shed 4 bases, J shed 5 bases, and the junction held 5 bases outside the gene matches. Germline lookup yields CDR1 SGHAT and CDR2 FQNNGV. For the CDR3, the DNA is TGTGCCAGCAGCTCAGCGGGAGGGCCCCACAATGAGCAGTTCTTC. Translation gives CASSSAGGPHNEQFF.

Concerning this clone itself: The identical CDR3 is also encoded by other nucleotide sequences in the sample. The chain combines TRBV19 with TRBJ2-7, with no clear D. Germline V gene lookup returns CDR1 LNHDA and CDR2 SQIVND (reference sequence). Trimming took 7 bases from V and 0 from J, leaving 10 bases between them. This CDR3 comprises 13 residues. The CDR3: CASKPGGSYEQYF. The CDR3 DNA follows: TGTGCCAGTAAGCCAGGTGGCTCCTACGAGCAGTACTTC. The entire variable domain, with the rest obtained from reference TRBV19 and TRBJ2-7, is as follows: DGGITQSPKYLFRKEGQNVTLSCEQNLNHDAMYWYRQDPGQGLRLIYYSQIVNDFQKGDIAEGYSVSREKKESFPLTVTSAQKNPTAFYLCASKPGGSYEQYFGPGTRLTVT.

The V and J genes are TRBV11-2 and TRBJ2-2; 8 bases align to TRBD2. The ends lost 1 base at V and 7 bases at J; junction bases unmatched: 5. CDR1 SGHAT and CDR2 FQNNGV come from the germline V gene. The CDR3 is made up of 15 amino acids. CDR3 DNA sequence: TGTGCCAGCAGCTTAGGGGGACTAGGCGGCGGGGAGCTGTTTTTT. Protein product: CASSLGGLGGGELFF.

This chain joins TRBV14 and TRBJ2-7; no firm D call. CDR3 size: 13 residues. V dropped 0 bases and J dropped 9 bases, with 12 bases sitting between them. The germline gives CDR1 SGHDN, CDR2 FVKESK. CDR3: CASSQDLAQGQYF. DNA of the CDR3: TGTGCCAGCAGCCAAGATCTGGCGCAAGGGCAGTACTTC.

Worth noting for this clone: Other DNA variants within this sample encode the same CDR3. This chain uses TRBV7-9 with TRBJ2-5; TRBD1 might be the D (5 bases). The germline gives CDR1 SEHNR, CDR2 FQNEAQ (reference sequence). This CDR3 region has 14 residues. The V and J ends lost 3 bases and 2 bases respectively, with 10 bases between them. The DNA of the CDR3 is TGTGCCAGCAGCTTGGGGCGTTATCAAGAGACCCAGTACTTC. It encodes CASSLGRYQETQYF.

The chain uses TRBV5-4 and TRBJ2-1, with D perhaps TRBD2 (5 bases). The V gene lost 0 bases and the J gene lost 5 bases, with 9 bases spanning the gap. The CDR3 is made up of 14 amino acids. From germline, CDR1 is SGHNT and CDR2 YYREEE (reference sequence). This CDR3 reads CASSLGGSDNEQFF. CDR3 bases: TGTGCCAGCAGCTTGGGTGGGAGCGACAATGAGCAGTTCTTC.

The V gene is TRBV5-4, the J gene TRBJ2-1, with 8 positions matching TRBD2. V shed 4 bases and J 2 bases; nucleotides not matched to a gene: 8. Germline V gives CDR1 SGHNT, CDR2 YYREEE (reference sequence). The CDR3 loop spans 16 amino acids. CDR3: CASSASPGLAYNEQFF. CDR3 DNA sequence: TGTGCCAGCAGCGCCAGTCCGGGACTAGCCTACAATGAGCAGTTCTTC. Variable domain in full (rest from reference TRBV5-4 and TRBJ2-1): ETGVTQSPTHLIKTRGQQVTLRCSSQSGHNTVSWYQQALGQGPQFIFQYYREEENGRGNFPPRFSGLQFPNYSSELNVNALELDDSALYLCASSASPGLAYNEQFFGPGTRLTVL.

This rearrangement joins TRBV29-1 to TRBJ2-3; a weak D match, TRBD1 (6 bases). V dropped 6 bases and J dropped 3 bases, with 13 bases sitting between them. The CDR3 is 13 residues long. The germline V gene encodes CDR1 SQVTM and CDR2 ANQGSEA. CDR3 residues: CSVDRDKTDTQYF. The CDR3 DNA sequence: TGCAGCGTAGACCGGGACAAAACAGATACGCAGTATTTT.

The chain employs TRBV29-1 and TRBJ2-1, with TRBD2 identical over 9 bases. Germline CDR1 SQVTM, CDR2 ANQGSEA. The CDR3 covers 15 residues. Trimming removed 5 bases from V and 6 bases from J; junction bases left unmatched: 11. DNA of the CDR3: TGCAGCGTTACGCCGGGACTAGCTAAGTCCAATGAGCAGTTCTTC. Encoded protein: CSVTPGLAKSNEQFF.

The chain links TRBV10-3 to TRBJ2-7, with 10 bases identical to TRBD1. This CDR3 contains 15 residues. J was trimmed by 4 bases and V by 2 bases; bases with no gene match: 5. CDR1 and CDR2 (germline): ENHRY, SYGVKD. In nucleotides, the CDR3 is TGTGCCATCAGTGAGCGACGGACAGGGGGGTACGAGCAGTACTTC. It codes for CAISERRTGGYEQYF.

The chain combines TRBV28 with TRBJ2-5; TRBD1 or TRBD2 may be the D gene (6 bases each). The V end lost 5 bases, the J end lost 4 bases, and 17 bases lay between the germline ends. From germline, CDR1 is MDHEN and CDR2 SYDVKM. This CDR3 spans 15 amino acids. The CDR3, as DNA: TGTGCCAGCAGTCCCCGGTGGGGGGCGGGAGAGACCCAGTACTTC. Translation: CASSPRWGAGETQYF.

V gene TRBV4-2 combines with J gene TRBJ2-3; maybe TRBD2 (6 bases). The CDR3 spans 15 residues. V was shortened by 5 bases and J by 2 bases, with 14 bases between the two germline ends. Germline assignment: CDR1 LGHNA and CDR2 YNFKEQ. CDR3 sequence (DNA): TGTGCCAGCAGCACAAAGGCGGGAAACACAGATACGCAGTATTTT. This gives the protein CASSTKAGNTDTQYF.

This chain connects TRBV6-5 to TRBJ2-1; 10 bases agree with TRBD2. The V gene's germline CDR1 is MNHEY and CDR2 SVGAGI. This CDR3 spans 16 amino acids. Trimming at V came to 0 bases and at J to 2 bases, leaving 1 base not matched to a gene. Here the CDR3 reads CASSYSLAGAYNEQFF. The CDR3 nucleotides read TGTGCCAGCAGTTACTCCCTAGCGGGGGCCTACAATGAGCAGTTCTTC.

The chain links TRBV4-3 to TRBJ1-1; D not certain. The CDR3 spans 15 residues. Germline V gene lookup returns CDR1 LGHNA and CDR2 YSLEER. Trimming cost V 0 bases and J 1 base, with 9 bases left between them. CDR3: CASSQDRRQNTEAFF. CDR3 bases: TGCGCCAGCAGCCAAGATAGGCGGCAGAACACTGAAGCTTTCTTT.